This T cell receptor (beta chain) was captured in a study of cytomegalovirus exposure and HLA in healthy donors (TCRdb year 2017). For context, the study as a whole: In an earlier analysis of 587 of the donors, approximately 260 Gb of sequence data and 100 million or so unique TCR beta sequences from roughly 190 million T cells were reported. An early release that covered some 640 HLA-typed donors contained approximately 320 gigabases of sequencing data and roughly 84 million unique TCR sequences. Of the roughly 420 genotyped donors, 70% to 90% were placed in the genetic ancestry cluster associated with self-reported Caucasian donors. The study aimed to test whether cataloging public T cell receptors could reveal signatures of past pathogen exposure. The study profiled the T cell repertoires of under 700 subjects by immunosequencing and related them to cytomegalovirus serostatus. Besides the first cohort of hundreds of subjects, a separate validation cohort made up of roughly 120 different subjects was used. High-throughput TCR immunosequencing, statistical association of individual TCRs with disease status, and machine learning were combined to predict cytomegalovirus infection status. To study patterns of TCR occurrence, a later analysis re-analyzed previously published TCR beta repertoires from several hundred donors and added high-resolution HLA genotyping. In the later analysis, no new phenotypic data were used to find candidate immune exposures; instead, reliance was placed on TCR beta sequences and their occurrence across donors. To decide whether each TCR beta V gene segment behaved as functional or pseudogenic, an earlier analysis of 587 of the donors relied on high-throughput TCR beta sequencing. Donor age, sex, ethnicity and CMV serostatus were compiled alongside the repertoire data. In a later genetic analysis, genome-wide SNP genotypes for about 60% of the 666 donors were used, and that subset was treated as a discovery cohort. Every repertoire in the discovery cohort had been generated on one and the same sequencing platform. Both class I and class II loci were covered by HLA typing, at four-digit resolution. Typing coverage varied by locus: about 620-630 donors for A, B, C, DRB1 and DQB1; approximately 520 for DQA1; more than 600 for DPA1; roughly 450 for DPB1. Five DR-DQ haplotypes were treated as single units for association and clustering because of strong linkage in the cohort. Among about 370 genotyped donors of the cohort, an average of approximately 240,000 unique TCR beta nucleotide sequences was sequenced per donor, of which approximately 19% were non-productive. Broader findings and caveats from the paper: Compared with equally common non-associated chains, HLA-associated TCR beta chains in a later analysis were more clonally expanded and had lower generation probabilities. Presence/absence analyses assumed roughly uniform sequencing depth across donors, an assumption that may not hold. Specific HLA alleles were associated with 15,000 to 20,000 TCR beta sequences at a false discovery rate of 0.05 in a later analysis. According to a later genetic analysis, donors in an Asian-associated ancestry cluster had fewer N-insertions in productive TCRs than the approximately 610-donor mean. The classifier was reported to diagnose cytomegalovirus status with high specificity and sensitivity in both the original cohort and the validation cohort. A cluster of highly shared sequence variants was judged likely to be a technical artifact of the sequencing pipeline. A further reported finding was that TCR beta sequences accurately predicted the HLA-A and HLA-B alleles for most subjects in the first cohort. In a later analysis, TCR association rates were found to vary across HLA loci, with the most associated TCRs seen for DRB1 alleles and the fewest for HLA-C alleles. CMV serostatus was the only immune exposure information available for the cohort. In an earlier analysis of more than 450 of the donors, most TCR beta V segments were observed in productive rearrangements about 87% or about 30% of the time, broadly matching IMGT annotations. A later analysis found that most CMV-associated TCR beta chains appeared HLA-restricted, with HLA associations seemingly driven largely by CMV exposure. Most TCR sequences were observed very rarely across donors, whereas some public TCRs were present in many individuals. In a later genetic analysis, a missense DCLRE1C variant was associated with V-gene and J-gene trimming of TCR beta chains, and the association was replicated in an independent cohort. Because counts were too low, around 18 rarely observed V segments, including chromosome 9 orphons, were left out of the earlier analysis of 587 of the donors. Several of the top co-occurrence clusters appeared to be linked to parvovirus B19, influenza, CMV and Epstein-Barr virus, according to a later analysis. The study listed approximately 160 TCR beta chains as associated with cytomegalovirus. It was suggested by the authors that the approach could potentially be generalized to other disease states and immunological phenotypes. When HLA alleles, especially DR and DQ, strongly co-occurred, attributing TCR associations to individual alleles was difficult. Correlated functional status among segregating V segments might be attributable to linkage disequilibrium, but an unknown experimental factor could not be ruled out. A few of the identified cytomegalovirus-associated TCR beta chains were confirmed in vitro to be specific for cytomegalovirus antigens. Because HLA typing was missing for some donors at each locus, association tests included only the typed subset. The cohort was sequenced for TCR beta chains only, and without alpha or paired-chain data the features that could be detected were limited.

In total, 666 healthy bone marrow donors made up the cohort. At the time of sampling, every cohort member was nominally healthy, though immune exposures that went unrecorded were likely present. The donor was CMV seropositive and was included in the group of approximately 300 seropositive cohort members. A peripheral blood sample was provided by each donor, and peripheral blood mononuclear cells were used for TCR beta sequencing. Genomic DNA extraction from the blood cell samples was performed with the Qiagen DNeasy Blood Extraction Kit. The library was produced with the immunoSEQ multiplex PCR assay. For the multiplex PCR, a mixture combining 60 forward primers for TCR Vbeta segments and 13 reverse primers for TCR Jbeta segments was used. The CDR3 region of rearranged TCR beta genes was amplified from genomic DNA with a multiplex PCR assay. Amplified TCR beta libraries were sequenced as 87-base-pair reads on the Illumina HiSeq System. In the original analysis: In a later analysis, tens of millions of unique TCR beta chains were counted across the 500 to 850 repertoires, and approximately 9.9 million of these chains were shared by at least two donors. To remove PCR and sequencing errors, raw reads were error-corrected and collapsed into unique sequences using a nearest-neighbor algorithm that merged closely related sequences. CDR3 sequences were aligned to IMGT reference sequences to assign V, D and J gene segments. For a sequence to be retained, a match of at least six nucleotides was required to both a V gene segment and a J gene segment. A rearrangement counted as productive if the CDR3 had no stop codons and remained in frame with V and J, and every other rearrangement counted as non-productive. Following IMGT convention, CDR3 was defined as the stretch from the second conserved V-encoded cysteine to the conserved J-encoded phenylalanine. In an earlier analysis of around 600 of the donors, sequences lacking an unambiguous match to a single V gene segment were excluded. In an earlier analysis of approximately 590 of the donors, V segments were called functional above 56.7% productive rearrangements and were called segregating when the between-donor standard deviation exceeded 5%. A statistical classification framework was built to diagnose cytomegalovirus status from the catalog of TCR beta chain sequences. V and J gene assignment, in a later analysis, came from comparing TCR nucleotide sequences with IMGT/GENE-DB human TR gene sequences. Using the TCRdist pipeline, a later analysis assigned CDR3 sequences along with most-parsimonious VDJ recombination scenarios. In a later analysis, each TCR beta chain was defined by its CDR3 amino acid sequence together with its V-gene family, and reads lacking a unique V-gene family were excluded. As a way to deal with suspected cross-contamination and a sequencing artifact, a later analysis dropped 450 to 600 nucleotide sequences that were highly shared and had low generation probability. A later analysis calculated a clonal expansion index for each public chain from normalized within-repertoire ranks of inferred template counts. In a later analysis, generation probabilities were computed using a VDJ recombination model fitted to out-of-frame rearrangements, and the results were checked against IGoR. In a later analysis, hypergeometric tests were used to score TCR-TCR, TCR-HLA and TCR-CMV co-occurrence, with a repertoire-size bias correction applied to TCR pairs. False discovery rates were estimated in a later analysis by permuting HLA or CMV assignments 20 times. In a later analysis, co-occurring TCRs were grouped using DBSCAN, with TCRdist sequence similarity added in when clustering inside HLA-allele-positive subsets. Repertoires with fewer than 30,000 or more than 120,000 public chains, plus five repertoires with anomalous nucleotide sharing, were excluded from co-occurrence clustering. The clones in this table, taken by TCRdb from immuneACCESS, are in-frame only. Not every clone is retained; where verified, under half of the shortfall comes from an unresolved V gene, and the cause of the rest is unknown. For V, J and clone size, that table is used; D and trimming come from the DNA. The sample table lists 150,000 to 200,000 clones, around four fifths of them with a count of one. Jointly, the top ten make up 4.1% of the sample.

This clone was seen once. Its cognate antigen has yet to be identified. There are no base qualities to consult, and no much larger clone falls within one base. The sample consisted of PBMCs. The sequence was collected from a man aged 45-60 years in good health and CMV-seropositive.

The CDR3 amino acid sequence is: CASSLIAGRWETQYF. DNA sequence: TGTGCCAGCAGTTTGATCGCAGGGCGTTGGGAGACCCAGTACTTC. The chain is encoded by TRBV28 joined to TRBJ2-5; perhaps TRBD1 is the D gene, with 5 bases matching. The CDR3 holds 15 amino acids from the cysteine to the phenylalanine. The only DNA kept is the CDR3, 45 bases in frame from the first base. V is shortened by 3 bases, J by 5 bases, and the region joining them spans 16 bases. CDR1 MDHEN and CDR2 SYDVKM are derived from the germline V gene.